This T cell receptor beta chain came from a study of OX40 agonist ivuxolimab in advanced cancers. Sequenced by immunoSEQ multiplex PCR; TCRdb stores in-frame clones only, minus some. Among tens of thousands of clones listed, 75% to 90% were seen once. V was shortened by 4 bases and J by 4 bases, with 16 bases between the two germline ends. This CDR3 has 15 amino acids. Germline V lookup: CDR1 MNHEY, CDR2 SVGAGI. Sequenced here: CD4+ or CD8+ T cells sorted from blood, sampled in a trial of the OX40 agonist ivuxolimab. This receptor was taken from an adult with an advanced solid tumor such as melanoma, head and neck, liver or kidney cancer. The chain has TRBV6-5 and TRBJ1-1; D perhaps matches TRBD1 (6 bases). The CDR3 spells CASSFVWGPSTEAFF. In DNA form, the CDR3 reads TGTGCCAGCAGTTTTGTGTGGGGGCCGAGCACTGAAGCTTTCTTT.